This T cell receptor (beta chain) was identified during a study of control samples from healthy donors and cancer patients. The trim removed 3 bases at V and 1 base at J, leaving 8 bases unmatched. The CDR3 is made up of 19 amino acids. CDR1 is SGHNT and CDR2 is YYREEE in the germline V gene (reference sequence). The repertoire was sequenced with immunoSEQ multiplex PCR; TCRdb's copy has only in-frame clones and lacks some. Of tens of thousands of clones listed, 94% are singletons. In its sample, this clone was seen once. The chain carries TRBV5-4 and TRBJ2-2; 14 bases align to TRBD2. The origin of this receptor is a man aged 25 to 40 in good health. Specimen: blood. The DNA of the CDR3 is TGTGCCAGCAGCTCACCGGGACTAGCGGGGGCCAGGAACACCGGGGAGCTGTTTTTT. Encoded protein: CASSSPGLAGARNTGELFF.